This T cell receptor beta chain derives from a study of blood T cell repertoires in COVID-19. The overall study: There were acute and convalescent COVID-19 samples, and they came from the United States, Italy and Spain. T cells, B-cell-depleted T cells, or PBMCs provided the cDNA or gDNA that served as material.

CDR3 length: 16 amino acids. Germline V gene sequence: CDR1 SGHTA, CDR2 FQGTGA. Unmatched junction bases numbered 6, after V lost 5 bases and J lost 0 bases. The authors' processing: Reference gene primer amplification in the assay estimated nucleated cell counts. Clones were read by immunoSEQ multiplex PCR, and TCRdb kept only the in-frame ones, dropping some. V, J and clone size derive from that table, while D and trimming were established from the DNA sequence. The sample has some 250,000 clones, 88% seen once. Sequencing was carried out using peripheral blood. The V and J genes are TRBV7-3 and TRBJ2-2, with 7 nucleotides matching TRBD2. This sequence was found in a human donor in a cohort sampled during active COVID-19. Written as DNA, the CDR3 is TGTGCCAGCAGCCCCCTGGCGGGGGCGAACACCGGGGAGCTGTTTTTT. Its protein is CASSPLAGANTGELFF.